This passage covers 14 T cell receptor beta chains from one sample sequenced in a study of identifying expanded T cells in peripheral blood. This table comes from immunoSEQ multiplex PCR, and its TCRdb copy is limited to in-frame clones, with some not included. The sample includes 100,000 to 110,000 clones, 88% of them seen just once. The sequencing sample was made of blood. These receptors came from a person aged 18-70 years in good health.

V usage is TRBV19 and J usage is TRBJ1-1, with D possibly TRBD1 on 6 matching bases. Trimming removed 7 bases at V and 1 base at J, with 16 bases between. This CDR3 has 15 amino acids. The germline gives CDR1 LNHDA, CDR2 SQIVND (reference sequence). The CDR3 sequence: CASTTMDSSNTEAFF. The CDR3 DNA reads as TGTGCCAGTACTACGATGGACAGCTCGAACACTGAAGCTTTCTTT.

This chain joins TRBV5-1 and TRBJ2-2; 8 positions match TRBD2. Losses at the gene ends were 0 bases for V and 5 bases for J; bases not matched to a gene: 9. CDR3 length: 17 residues. The V gene's germline CDR1 is SGHRS and CDR2 YFSETQ. The CDR3 DNA sequence: TGCGCCAGCAGCTTGGCCGGGACTAGTCGGACAACCGGGGAGCTGTTTTTT. It codes for CASSLAGTSRTTGELFF.

Only a few counts were recorded for this clone. The gene calls are TRBV10-3 and TRBJ1-2; D is ambiguous. Trimming took 8 bases from V and 0 from J, leaving 10 bases between them. This CDR3 contains 13 residues. Germline values: CDR1 ENHRY, CDR2 SYGVKD. The CDR3 is CAISVGANYGYTF. As DNA, the CDR3 is TGTGCCATCTCAGTGGGAGCTAACTATGGCTACACCTTC.

The chain recombines TRBV27 with TRBJ2-2, with 8 bases that match TRBD2. CDR1 is MNHEY and CDR2 is SMNVEV in the germline V gene (reference sequence). CDR3 length: 16 residues. V shed 3 bases and J 6 bases; nucleotides not matched to a gene: 9. Here the CDR3 reads CASSFYAGGSAGELFF. DNA of the CDR3: TGTGCCAGCAGTTTCTACGCGGGAGGTTCCGCCGGGGAGCTGTTTTTT.

This clone was seen more than once but under ten times. The CDR3 nucleotides are TGTGCCAGCCGCCATGGGGGTTTTGAGGATGGAGGCTACACCTTC. Its protein is CASRHGGFEDGGYTF. This chain connects TRBV7-9 to TRBJ1-2, with D tentatively TRBD1 (5 bases). The CDR3 runs to 15 residues. V was cut by 8 bases and J by 8 bases, with 24 bases left in between. Per germline, CDR1 SEHNR and CDR2 FQNEAQ (reference sequence).

The rearrangement joins TRBV5-6 to TRBJ1-5; TRBD1 is a possible D gene (5 bases). The CDR3 spans 14 residues. From germline, CDR1 is SGHDT and CDR2 YYEEEE. With 2 bases removed from V and 7 bases from J, the gap between germline ends came to 13 bases. The CDR3, as DNA: TGTGCCAGCAGCTTCGGCACTCAGGGACAGCCCCAGCATTTT. The encoded protein is CASSFGTQGQPQHF.

This sequence joins TRBV2 and TRBJ1-5; D unresolved. Trimming left V 5 bases short and J 0 bases short, with 11 bases between. The CDR3 has 15 residues. CDR1 SNHLY and CDR2 FYNNEI come from the germline V gene. The CDR3 protein is CASSLRQFSNQPQHF. CDR3 nucleotide sequence: TGTGCCAGCAGTCTCCGGCAGTTTAGCAATCAGCCCCAGCATTTT.

This clone has a handful of counts. This chain connects TRBV27 to TRBJ2-4; TRBD2 might be the D (5 bases). The CDR3 runs to 12 residues. Germline values: CDR1 MNHEY, CDR2 SMNVEV (reference sequence). The CDR3 DNA reads TGTGCGATGCAGCGGACGAAAAACATTCAGTACTTC. Translation: CAMQRTKNIQYF.

This clone was observed a single time. The chain links TRBV5-1 to TRBJ1-3; 8 bases line up with TRBD1. The junction had 7 bases not matched to a gene; V was cut back by 0 bases and J by 2 bases. This CDR3 comprises 17 residues. The germline V gene encodes CDR1 SGHRS and CDR2 YFSETQ. The CDR3 bases are TGCGCCAGCAGCTTGGGGGCGGGCAGGGGGCCTGGAAACACCATATATTTT. Protein: CASSLGAGRGPGNTIYF.

The rearrangement joins TRBV18 to TRBJ1-2, with TRBD1 identical over 7 bases. Germline loops: CDR1 KGHSH, CDR2 LQKENI. The CDR3 spans 17 residues. V was clipped by 6 bases and J by 2 bases; unmatched bases: 15. The CDR3 nucleotides are TGTGCCAGCTCGCTGAATGGGAGACAGGGACTCAACTATGGCTACACCTTC. Protein product: CASSLNGRQGLNYGYTF.

This chain uses TRBV7-8 with TRBJ2-1; no clear D. The CDR3 runs 11 residues. Germline CDR1 SGHVS, CDR2 FQNEAQ. Trimming cost V 5 bases and J 8 bases, with 7 bases left between them. CDR3 DNA sequence: TGTGCCAGCAGCCTAATAGATGAGCAGTTCTTC. Residues: CASSLIDEQFF.

The V call is TRBV10-3, the J call TRBJ2-5; 9 bases align to TRBD2. Germline V gene data show CDR1 as ENHRY and CDR2 as SYGVKD. With 5 bases clipped from V and 1 base from J, the junction kept 8 bases outside the gene matches. The CDR3 contains 16 residues. CDR3: CAISLAGVALQETQYF. The CDR3 coding sequence is TGTGCCATCAGTTTAGCGGGGGTAGCCCTCCAAGAGACCCAGTACTTC.

V gene TRBV10-3 combines with J gene TRBJ2-5; 9 nucleotides align to TRBD2. Per germline, CDR1 ENHRY and CDR2 SYGVKD. The CDR3 runs 19 residues. J lost 5 bases, V lost 0 bases, and 16 bases had no gene match. Written as DNA, the CDR3 is TGTGCCATCAGTGAGTCCCAGGGCCGCCATAGCGGGAGAGGTGAGACCCAGTACTTC. Translated: CAISESQGRHSGRGETQYF.

The chain recombines TRBV28 with TRBJ1-2; 8 positions match TRBD1. The germline CDR1 and CDR2 sequences are MDHEN and SYDVKM. V shed 10 bases and J 2 bases; nucleotides not matched to a gene: 3. The CDR3 has 12 amino acids. The CDR3 bases are TGTGCCACCAGGACAGGGAACTATGGCTACACCTTC. The encoded protein is CATRTGNYGYTF.